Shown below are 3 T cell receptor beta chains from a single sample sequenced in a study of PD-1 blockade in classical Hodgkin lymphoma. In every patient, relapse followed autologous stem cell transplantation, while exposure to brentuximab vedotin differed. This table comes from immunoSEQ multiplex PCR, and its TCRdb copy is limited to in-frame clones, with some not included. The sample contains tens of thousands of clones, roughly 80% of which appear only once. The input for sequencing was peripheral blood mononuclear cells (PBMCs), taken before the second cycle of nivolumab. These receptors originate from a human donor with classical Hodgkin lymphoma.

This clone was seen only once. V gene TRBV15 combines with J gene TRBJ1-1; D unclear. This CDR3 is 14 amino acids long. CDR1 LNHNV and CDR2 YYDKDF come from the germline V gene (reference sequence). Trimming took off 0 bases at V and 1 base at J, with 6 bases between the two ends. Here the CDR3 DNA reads TGTGCCACCAGCAGAGATCTAGGGAACACTGAAGCTTTCTTT. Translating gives CATSRDLGNTEAFF.

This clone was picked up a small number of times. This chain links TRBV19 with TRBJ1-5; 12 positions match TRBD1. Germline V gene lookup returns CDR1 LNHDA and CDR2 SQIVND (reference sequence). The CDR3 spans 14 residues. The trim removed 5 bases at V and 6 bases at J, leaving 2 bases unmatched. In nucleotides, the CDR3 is TGTGCCAGTAGTGGGACAGGGGGCGGTCAGCCCCAGCATTTT. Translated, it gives CASSGTGGGQPQHF.

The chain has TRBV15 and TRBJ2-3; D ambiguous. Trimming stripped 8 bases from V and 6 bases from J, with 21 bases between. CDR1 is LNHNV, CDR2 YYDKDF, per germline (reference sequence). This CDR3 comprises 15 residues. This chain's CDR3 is CATQRTPFMQDTQYF. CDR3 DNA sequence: TGTGCCACCCAACGGACCCCCTTTATGCAGGATACGCAGTATTTT.